The clone carrying this T cell receptor (beta chain) was seen a few times. The sample comes from a study of neoadjuvant anti-PD-1 for oral cavity cancer. Study-wide background: Most patients had three to four biweekly doses of 3 mg/kg nivolumab before resection.

Using immunoSEQ multiplex PCR, the repertoire was profiled, and TCRdb retains in-frame clones only, with some absent. This table holds about 16,000 clones, approximately 60% found once. The CDR3 spans 13 residues. Germline lookup yields CDR1 MGHDK and CDR2 SYGVNS. Trimming removed 10 bases from V and 1 base from J, with 14 bases in between. This chain connects TRBV25-1 to TRBJ2-7, with D perhaps given as TRBD1 or TRBD2 (5 bases each). Material: PBMCs, obtained before nivolumab (anti-PD-1) treatment. This receptor was identified in a person aged 35-79 years with oral cavity squamous cell carcinoma. CDR3 DNA sequence: TGTGCCATCCATGGGGGACGGTCCTACGAGCAGTACTTC. This sequence encodes CAIHGGRSYEQYF.